The 15 T cell receptor beta chains given below trace back to one sample, sequenced in a study of CD8+ T cells in alopecia areata. Indicated treatment: oral pan-JAK inhibitor, 5-10 mg twice daily. Reverse transcribed after extraction, RNA yielded cDNA as the sequencing template. Sequenced by immunoSEQ multiplex PCR; TCRdb stores in-frame clones only, minus some. Of 150,000 to 200,000 clones listed, 60% are singletons. The sample was CD4+ T cells sorted from blood, taken at week 24, from a patient treated with tofacitinib. These receptors were taken from a human donor with alopecia areata.

The chain uses TRBV27 and TRBJ1-6, with D possibly matching TRBD1 (6 bases). Germline CDR1 is MNHEY and CDR2 is SMNVEV (reference sequence). V lost 2 bases, J lost 7 bases, and 12 bases lay in between. CDR3 size: 15 residues. The CDR3 is CASSLRTAPNSPLHF. Here the CDR3 DNA reads TGTGCCAGCAGTTTAAGGACAGCTCCCAATTCACCCCTCCACTTT.

This chain connects TRBV30 to TRBJ1-2, with 12 bases aligning to TRBD1. The CDR3 runs 14 residues. V shed 3 bases, J shed 7 bases, and the junction held 6 bases outside the gene matches. The germline V gene has CDR1 GTSNPN and CDR2 SVGIG (reference sequence). Here the CDR3 DNA reads TGTGCCTGGAGGGGGACAGGGGGCCTTCCTGGCTACACCTTC. It encodes CAWRGTGGLPGYTF.

This chain joins TRBV15 and TRBJ2-3; TRBD2 matches at 7 bases. Germline V CDR1 and CDR2: LNHNV, YYDKDF (reference sequence). This CDR3 comprises 15 residues. V dropped 4 bases and J dropped 0; count of bases not matched to a gene: 4. CDR3 sequence (DNA): TGTGCCACCAGCACTGGACTAGTAAGCACAGATACGCAGTATTTT. It encodes CATSTGLVSTDTQYF.

V usage is TRBV29-1 and J usage is TRBJ2-7, with no clear D. The CDR3 contains 14 residues. V was clipped by 6 bases and J by 3 bases, with 18 bases between them. Germline V gene sequence: CDR1 SQVTM, CDR2 ANQGSEA. The CDR3 nucleotides are TGCAGCGTCCAGAAGGCGGCCGCCCACTACGAGCAGTACTTC. Translated: CSVQKAAAHYEQYF.

This sequence joins TRBV7-3 and TRBJ2-3; 8 bases align to TRBD2. The CDR3 is made up of 19 amino acids. The V gene end was trimmed by 3 bases and the J gene end by 4 bases; junction bases not matched to a gene: 18. CDR1 SGHTA and CDR2 FQGTGA come from the germline V gene. CDR3 in amino acids: CASSLKGSPGLVRADTQYF. Written as DNA, the CDR3 is TGTGCCAGCAGCTTGAAGGGGTCACCGGGACTAGTCAGGGCAGATACGCAGTATTTT.

This chain links TRBV4-3 with TRBJ2-7, with TRBD2 identical over 10 bases. The CDR3 is 15 amino acids. The V segment lost 1 base and the J segment 0 bases; nucleotides outside the gene matches: 0. Germline values: CDR1 LGHNA, CDR2 YSLEER. The chain's CDR3 is CASSQASGGSYEQYF. The DNA of the CDR3 is TGCGCCAGCAGCCAAGCTAGCGGGGGCTCCTACGAGCAGTACTTC.

This clone was picked up one time. V usage is TRBV29-1 and J usage is TRBJ1-2, with D hard to call. The germline V gene has CDR1 SQVTM and CDR2 ANQGSEA. Deletions cut 3 bases from V and 0 bases from J, with 11 bases between. The CDR3 covers 14 residues. The CDR3 coding sequence is TGCAGCGTTGAGTTGCAGACTTCTAACTATGGCTACACCTTC. It encodes CSVELQTSNYGYTF.

This chain joins TRBV7-2 and TRBJ2-7; 7 bases fit TRBD2. Trimming took 8 bases from V and 0 from J; bases not matched to a gene: 7. Germline V CDR1 and CDR2: SGHTA, FQGNSA. CDR3 length equals 14 residues. The CDR3 DNA sequence: TGTGCCAGCGGAGGCGGGGGAAGCTCCTACGAGCAGTACTTC. It specifies CASGGGGSSYEQYF.

The chain recombines TRBV7-6 with TRBJ1-1, with no clear D. Germline CDR1 reads SGHVS; CDR2 reads FNYEAQ. The CDR3 runs 13 residues. V lost 4 bases to trimming and J lost 0 bases, with 6 bases between them. The CDR3 DNA reads TGTGCCAGCAGCTCCCGTCTGAACACTGAAGCTTTCTTT. Translation gives CASSSRLNTEAFF.

The gene calls are TRBV4-3 and TRBJ1-1; D not certain. The V gene lost 4 bases and the J gene lost 3 bases, with 9 bases spanning the gap. CDR1 is LGHNA, CDR2 YSLEER, per germline. The CDR3 has 13 residues. In DNA, the CDR3 is TGCGCCAGCAGCCCGGACGCGTACACTGAAGCTTTCTTT. This sequence encodes CASSPDAYTEAFF.

This clone has a handful of counts. The genes are TRBV13 and TRBJ2-7; tentatively, D is TRBD1 (6 bases). The CDR3 covers 13 residues. Trimming cost V 2 bases and J 5 bases, with 10 bases left between them. The germline gives CDR1 PRHDT, CDR2 FYEKMQ (reference sequence). The CDR3 here is CASSLRTDDEQYF. CDR3 DNA: TGTGCCAGCAGCTTACGGACAGACGACGAGCAGTACTTC.

This chain connects TRBV30 to TRBJ2-5; D gene unclear. This CDR3 region has 11 residues. The V and J ends lost 0 bases and 7 bases respectively, with 6 bases between them. Per germline, CDR1 GTSNPN and CDR2 SVGIG (reference sequence). The CDR3 sequence is CAWSVEVTQYF. The CDR3 region has the DNA TGTGCCTGGAGTGTAGAGGTGACCCAGTACTTC.

The chain carries TRBV29-1 and TRBJ2-7; TRBD2 matches 9 bases. The CDR3 extends over 18 amino acids. The V gene's germline CDR1 is SQVTM and CDR2 ANQGSEA. V lost 4 bases to trimming and J lost 0 bases; unmatched junction nucleotides: 16. CDR3 amino acids: CSVVLQRGALYSSYEQYF. The CDR3 DNA follows: TGCAGCGTTGTACTCCAGCGGGGGGCCTTATACAGCTCCTACGAGCAGTACTTC.

In this sample, this clone turned up a few times. Distinct nucleotide sequences in the sample also encode this CDR3. This chain links TRBV29-1 with TRBJ2-1; tentative D call: TRBD1 (5 bases). In germline, CDR1 is SQVTM, CDR2 ANQGSEA. This CDR3 is 11 amino acids long. The V and J ends lost 6 bases and 4 bases respectively, with 7 bases between them. DNA of the CDR3: TGCAGCGTGGACAATTACAATGAGCAGTTCTTC. Protein sequence: CSVDNYNEQFF.

A few counts support this clone. The rearrangement links TRBV6-6 to TRBJ2-7; D gene unclear. The length of the CDR3 is 13 residues. Germline V gene lookup returns CDR1 MNHNY and CDR2 SVGAGI (reference sequence). Trimming took off 5 bases at V and 1 base at J, with 9 bases between the two ends. In nucleotides, the CDR3 is TGTGCCAGCAGTCCCTGGAAGTCCTACGAGCAGTACTTC. It specifies CASSPWKSYEQYF.